This record looks at one TCR beta chain sequence and its context. Its cognate antigen has yet to be identified. The sample holds no much larger clone one base away, and base qualities are not on file. These data originate in a study of spatial heterogeneity in lung cancer (dated 2019 in TCRdb). For the study in its entirety: Beta-chain transcripts were consistently detected in greater numbers than alpha-chain transcripts, which likely reflected higher beta-chain transcript abundance. In the raw uncorrected reads, each unique combination of TCR and UMI appeared more than ten times on average. TCR alpha and beta repertoires were quantitatively compared across multiple tumor regions, matched nontumor lung and blood in non-small cell lung cancer. Nonsynonymous mutation counts, determined by whole-exome sequencing of tumor tissue, were related to TCR repertoire features. At surgery, both alpha and beta chains were TCR-sequenced in approximately 210 tumor regions, some 64 matched nontumor lung samples and around 50 PBMC samples. Here is what the overall study found, with its caveats: Additional single-cell paired TCR alpha and beta sequencing was considered necessary to confirm, at a functional level, the hypothesis that regional TCRs recognize regional mutations. Ubiquitous expanded tumor TCRs showed up in blood more often at tumor resection than at routine follow-up.

Trimming removed 4 bases from V and 1 base from J, leaving 10 bases between the germline ends. The CDR3 has 16 amino acids, counting the end cysteine and phenylalanine. Only CDR3 DNA remains: 48 bases, in frame from the first base. In the germline V gene, CDR1 corresponds to KGHDR and CDR2 to SFDVKD. Receptors were amplified or captured by 5' RACE. Data came from a NextSeq 500. In the TCR library protocol, a unique molecular identifier was attached to each TCR cDNA molecule so that PCR and sequencing errors could be corrected. As for the original processing: TCR identification, UMI-based error correction and CDR3 extraction were performed with Decombinator tools. Expanded TCRs were defined as those above a frequency of 2 per 1,000, corresponding to the top 1% of the tumor frequency distribution. Rényi diversity was computed with the R vegan package after subsampling each repertoire 100 times to 5,000 TCRs. To build CDR3 similarity networks, amino acid triplet string-kernel similarity was used, and CDR3s were connected when their pairwise similarity was above 0.82. TCRdb passed the public sequencing reads through fastp at Q25 and MiXCR, retaining productive beta sequences. Rows are combined by CDR3 protein, so each entry shows the most common genes and DNA. The V and J calls here are based on TCRdb, not the publication. This sample has about 7,800 distinct CDR3 sequences in its table, and around 8.6% of those were observed once. Of the sample, 45% to 50% is held by the ten largest clones.

This sample's time point label indicates: sample taken at primary tumor resection. Donors were around 71 patients with early-stage, untreated non-small cell lung cancer from the lung TRACERx cohort. For TCR sequencing, whole RNA was extracted from tumor and nontumor lung tissue, or from cryopreserved PBMC samples, and no cell sorting was done. Patients were selected for TCR sequencing only if sufficient RNA was available from at least two tumor regions. The specimen was PBMCs, collected at surgery. In this chain, TRBV24-1 is recombined with TRBJ2-6, with a weak D call of TRBD1 (6 bases match). The sequence came from a male donor with early-stage non-small cell lung cancer. The sequence in DNA is TGTGCCACCAGTGACGGTGACAGGTCTGGGGCCAACGTCCTGACTTTC. Translated, this gives CATSDGDRSGANVLTF.